A single sample gave rise to the 32 T cell receptor beta chains below, sequenced in a study of T cells in Graves' hyperthyroidism and ophthalmopathy. TCR beta CDR3 sequences were amplified from RNA transcripts. The HTBI primer set was used in a first-round RT-PCR of the TCR CDR3. MiXCR, applied by TCRdb to the multiplex PCR reads, yields one record per CDR3 protein. Of about 180,000 distinct CDR3 sequences in the sample, over 15% were seen once. Sequenced: blood. Every receptor here comes from a woman aged 50 to 60 with Graves' hyperthyroidism.

The chain couples TRBV7-8 to TRBJ2-1; D unresolved. Germline V gives CDR1 SGHVS, CDR2 FQNEAQ. The V end was cut by 1 base, the J end by 7 bases, with 11 bases between. CDR3 length: 14 residues. The CDR3 sequence: CASSLVWEGNEQFF. The CDR3 nucleotides are TGTGCCAGCAGCTTAGTCTGGGAAGGGAATGAGCAGTTCTTC. Using reference TRBV7-8 and TRBJ2-1 for the parts outside the CDR3, the full variable domain is GAGVSQSPRYKVAKRGQDVALRCDPISGHVSLFWYQQALGQGPEFLTYFQNEAQLDKSGLPSDRFFAERPEGSVSTLKIQRTQQEDSAVYLCASSLVWEGNEQFFGPGTRLTVL.

The rearrangement joins TRBV9 to TRBJ2-3; 9 bases agree with TRBD2. CDR1 is SGDLS, CDR2 YYNGEE, per germline. The CDR3 totals 16 residues. V was pared by 2 bases and J by 4 bases, with 8 bases of the junction left unmatched. CDR3 bases: TGTGCCAGCAGCGTCGGTGCGGGAGGGCTCGCAGATACGCAGTATTTT. As protein: CASSVGAGGLADTQYF.

This clonotype showed up many times. This CDR3 reads CASSPTGGLNYGYTF. In DNA, the CDR3 is TGTGCCAGCTCACCGACAGGGGGACTTAACTATGGCTACACCTTC. The rearrangement uses TRBV18 and TRBJ1-2; 9 nucleotides agree with TRBD1. Germline lookup yields CDR1 KGHSH and CDR2 LQKENI. Trimming took 3 bases from V and 1 from J; bases not matched to a gene: 3. The CDR3 has 15 amino acids.

This clonotype was recorded at least ten times. The rearrangement joins TRBV5-1 to TRBJ2-7, with TRBD1 identical over 7 bases. J was trimmed by 0 bases and V by 4 bases; bases with no gene match: 4. From germline, CDR1 is SGHRS and CDR2 YFSETQ. This CDR3 is built from 14 residues. The CDR3 here is CASSNRGSSYEQYF. In nucleotides, the CDR3 is TGCGCCAGCAGCAACAGGGGCAGCTCCTACGAGCAGTACTTC.

This clonotype occurred many times. This sequence joins TRBV12-3 or TRBV12-4 and TRBJ1-5; TRBD1 agrees at 9 bases. V trimming: 6 bases; J trimming: 7 bases; junction bases outside the gene matches: 7. The CDR3 sequence is 14 residues long. For the CDR3, the DNA is TGTGCCAGCAGGTCCGGGACAGGGAGCCAGCCCCAGCATTTT. This sequence encodes CASRSGTGSQPQHF.

This clonotype was detected many times. The gene calls are TRBV11-2 and TRBJ1-1; D remains ambiguous. The CDR3 contains 14 residues. Germline lookup yields CDR1 SGHAT and CDR2 FQNNGV. With 5 bases removed from V and 6 bases from J, the gap between germline ends came to 16 bases. The CDR3 sequence: CASSPKPGKAEAFF. The CDR3 DNA follows: TGTGCCAGCAGCCCAAAACCGGGGAAGGCTGAAGCTTTCTTT.

This clonotype was seen repeatedly, ten times or more. The gene calls are TRBV12-3 or TRBV12-4 and TRBJ1-4; possible D gene TRBD1, 6 bases. V was cut by 6 bases and J by 10 bases, with 21 bases left in between. The CDR3 sequence is 15 residues long. The CDR3 spells CASRTPGTSVGKLFF. CDR3 DNA sequence: TGTGCCAGCAGGACTCCCGGGACATCCGTGGGAAAACTGTTTTTT.

V usage is TRBV6-1 and J usage is TRBJ1-2; D gene unclear. Trimming shortened V by 7 bases and J by 0 bases, and 12 bases separated the two germline ends. This CDR3 spans 14 amino acids. Per germline, CDR1 MNHNS and CDR2 SASEGT. CDR3 in DNA: TGTGCCAGCACCGAGTCAACCACTAACTATGGCTACACCTTC. Translating gives CASTESTTNYGYTF.

This clonotype occurred a few times. At one end the junction does not follow the germline gene, possibly because of a read error. This chain joins TRBV3-1 and TRBJ1-2; no reliable D call. Germline loops: CDR1 LGHDT, CDR2 YNNKEL (reference sequence). The CDR3 loop spans 12 amino acids. The CDR3 region is CVSSQDGYGYTF. The CDR3 DNA reads TGTGTCAGCAGCCAAGATGGCTATGGCTACACCTTC.

On this clonotype itself: Sequence at one end of the junction differs from germline and may be a read error. V and J are TRBV4-3 and TRBJ2-5; no definite D call. Germline assignment: CDR1 LGHNA and CDR2 YSLEER. The CDR3 spans 12 residues. CDR3 sequence: CACSQFGETQYF. As DNA, the CDR3 is TGCGCCTGCAGCCAATTTGGGGAGACCCAGTACTTC.

The V call is TRBV5-1, the J call TRBJ2-5; D may be TRBD1 or TRBD2 (6 bases each). CDR3 length: 19 residues. Germline lookup yields CDR1 SGHRS and CDR2 YFSETQ. The V end lost 2 bases, the J end lost 1 base, and 24 bases lay between the germline ends. DNA of the CDR3: TGCGCCAGCAGCTTAACGGGACGCCTGAGGGGGGTTGGCCAAGAGACCCAGTACTTC. This gives the protein CASSLTGRLRGVGQETQYF. The whole variable domain, filled in from reference TRBV5-1 and TRBJ2-5, reads KAGVTQTPRYLIKTRGQQVTLSCSPISGHRSVSWYQQTPGQGLQFLFEYFSETQRNKGNFPGRFSGRQFSNSRSEMNVSTLELGDSALYLCASSLTGRLRGVGQETQYFGPGTRLLVL.

This clonotype was detected ten times or more. The V gene is TRBV10-2, the J gene TRBJ2-3, with 14 bases matching TRBD2. This CDR3 region has 16 residues. Germline CDR1 and CDR2: WSHSY and SAAADI. The J segment lost 3 bases and the V segment lost 4 bases, leaving 3 bases of the junction unmatched. As DNA, the CDR3 is TGCGCCAGCAGTGTGACTAGCGGGGGGGCAACAGATACGCAGTATTTT. This sequence encodes CASSVTSGGATDTQYF.

This clonotype was seen at least ten times. J is TRBJ1-2 and V is TRBV9; D is uncertain. Germline values: CDR1 SGDLS, CDR2 YYNGEE. The CDR3 is 13 amino acids. V was shortened by 0 bases and J by 2 bases, with 5 bases between the two germline ends. The CDR3 sequence: CASSVAQNYGYTF. The CDR3 coding sequence is TGTGCCAGCAGCGTAGCCCAGAACTATGGCTACACCTTC.

This clonotype has at least ten counts. The gene calls are TRBV14 and TRBJ2-5, with 15 positions matching TRBD2. After removal of 4 bases from V and 2 bases from J, the junction contained 5 bases not matched to a gene. Germline CDR1 reads SGHDN; CDR2 reads FVKESK. This CDR3 has 17 amino acids. The CDR3 DNA is TGTGCCAGCAGCCCCGGACTAGCGGGGGGGCCTCAAGAGACCCAGTACTTC. Translation gives CASSPGLAGGPQETQYF.

This clonotype was seen many times. The genes are TRBV20-1 and TRBJ2-6; no definite D call. CDR1 and CDR2 (germline): DFQATT, SNEGSKA (reference sequence). The CDR3 spans 13 residues. Trimming pared 5 bases from V and 0 bases from J, leaving 5 bases between. The CDR3 sequence is CSAPFSGANVLTF. CDR3 sequence (DNA): TGCAGTGCTCCTTTCTCTGGGGCCAACGTCCTGACTTTC.

V gene TRBV6-1 combines with J gene TRBJ1-4; 8 bases are a match to TRBD1. The junction had 12 bases not matched to a gene; V was cut back by 6 bases and J by 12 bases. The CDR3 contains 14 residues. Germline V gene lookup returns CDR1 MNHNS and CDR2 SASEGT. The CDR3 DNA is TGTGCCAGCAGCCCGGACAGGGCATCGACGGAACTGTTTTTT. Its translation: CASSPDRASTELFF.

This clonotype was detected a few times. This chain connects TRBV19 to TRBJ1-6, with TRBD1 identical over 7 bases. Germline lookup yields CDR1 LNHDA and CDR2 SQIVND (reference sequence). The CDR3 totals 17 residues. V lost 5 bases, J lost 0 bases, and 7 bases stayed unmatched. The CDR3 loop reads CASSVGQPNSYNSPLHF. Here the CDR3 DNA reads TGTGCCAGTAGTGTGGGACAGCCGAACTCCTATAATTCACCCCTCCACTTT.

This clonotype was counted many times. This chain connects TRBV10-3 to TRBJ2-3, with a weak D call TRBD1 (6 bases). The CDR3 spans 17 residues. CDR1 and CDR2 from the germline V gene are ENHRY and SYGVKD. The V end lost 0 bases, the J end lost 5 bases, and 18 bases lay between the germline ends. CDR3 residues: CAISESWGPTAGDTQYF. The CDR3 DNA sequence: TGTGCCATCAGTGAGTCGTGGGGGCCTACCGCAGGAGATACGCAGTATTTT.

This clonotype was picked up many times. This chain connects TRBV7-9 to TRBJ1-2; 10 positions match TRBD1. The CDR3 is 15 residues long. Germline CDR1 SEHNR, CDR2 FQNEAQ (reference sequence). V was pared by 4 bases and J by 7 bases, with 9 bases of the junction left unmatched. Written as DNA, the CDR3 is TGTGCCAGCAGCTACGTAGGGACAGGGGATTTTGGCTACACCTTC. Amino acids: CASSYVGTGDFGYTF.

The table lists this clonotype with many counts. The rearrangement uses TRBV7-9 and TRBJ1-4; D call uncertain. From germline, CDR1 is SEHNR and CDR2 FQNEAQ (reference sequence). This CDR3 region has 15 residues. Trimming stripped 6 bases from V and 0 bases from J, with 11 bases between. The CDR3 DNA sequence: TGTGCCAGCAGTTCCCGGGCGTCAACTAATGAAAAACTGTTTTTT. Its translation is CASSSRASTNEKLFF.

At least ten counts were recorded for this clonotype. The J gene is TRBJ1-2, the V gene TRBV7-9; D call uncertain. Germline lookup yields CDR1 SEHNR and CDR2 FQNEAQ (reference sequence). The CDR3 length is 14 residues. Trimming shortened V by 0 bases and J by 4 bases, and 9 bases separated the two germline ends. The CDR3 sequence: CASSLAPAIYGYTF. The CDR3 nucleotides are TGTGCCAGCAGCTTAGCTCCGGCTATCTATGGCTACACCTTC.

This clonotype came up many times. V gene TRBV28 combines with J gene TRBJ2-7, with D perhaps TRBD1 (6 bases). Germline lookup yields CDR1 MDHEN and CDR2 SYDVKM. The length of the CDR3 is 13 residues. The ends were cut back, 6 bases at V and 3 bases at J, with 12 bases in the middle. CDR3 in DNA: TGTGCCAGCAGCTCCGGGACATACTACGAGCAGTACTTC. Protein sequence: CASSSGTYYEQYF.

The chain recombines TRBV6-1 with TRBJ1-4; D is undetermined. This CDR3 has 18 amino acids. Germline V lookup: CDR1 MNHNS, CDR2 SASEGT. Trimming removed 4 bases at V and 8 bases at J, with 26 bases between. CDR3 DNA: TGTGCCAGCAGTGGGAGCACAGCTCATCCTTGGATAGGAGAAAAACTGTTTTTT. This sequence encodes CASSGSTAHPWIGEKLFF.

This clonotype occurred many times. V usage is TRBV20-1 and J usage is TRBJ2-7, with TRBD1 identical over 7 bases. This CDR3 contains 15 residues. V shed 1 base and J 6 bases; nucleotides not matched to a gene: 12. Per the germline V gene, CDR1 is DFQATT and CDR2 is SNEGSKA (reference sequence). The CDR3 DNA sequence: TGCAGTGCTAGAGGGTCGGGACAGCTGCTTCTCGAGCAGTACTTC. This encodes CSARGSGQLLLEQYF.

This clonotype was found a few times. The chain links TRBV12-3 or TRBV12-4 to TRBJ1-5; 8 nucleotides agree with TRBD1. CDR3 length equals 15 residues. V shed 2 bases and J 5 bases; nucleotides not matched to a gene: 5. CDR3 residues: CASSLSGGRDQPQHF. The CDR3 DNA reads as TGTGCCAGCAGTTTATCAGGGGGCCGGGATCAGCCCCAGCATTTT.

This clonotype was seen many times. This chain uses TRBV5-1 with TRBJ2-3; unclear D gene. Trimming took off 4 bases at V and 6 bases at J, with 12 bases between the two ends. This CDR3 spans 13 amino acids. Germline lookup yields CDR1 SGHRS and CDR2 YFSETQ. The CDR3 is CASSPAVGDTQYF. The CDR3 region has the DNA TGCGCCAGCAGCCCGGCGGTGGGGGATACGCAGTATTTT.

This clonotype has a handful of counts. The chain has TRBV4-1 and TRBJ1-2, with D hard to call. Trimming removed 0 bases from V and 7 bases from J, with 21 bases in between. Germline CDR1 reads MGHRA; CDR2 reads YSYEKL. There are 17 residues in the CDR3. CDR3 nucleotides: TGCGCCAGCAGCCAAGATCCTACGCTGAACCCCCGGGGTGGCTACACCTTC. Protein product: CASSQDPTLNPRGGYTF.

This clonotype was observed many times. The J gene is TRBJ1-2, the V gene TRBV2; maybe TRBD1 (6 bases). The CDR3 consists of 15 residues. Per germline, CDR1 SNHLY and CDR2 FYNNEI. Trimming took 2 bases from V and 8 from J, leaving 18 bases between them. Here the CDR3 reads CASSEYRQETEGYTF. Here the CDR3 DNA reads TGTGCCAGCAGTGAATATCGACAGGAGACAGAGGGCTACACCTTC. The full variable domain, completed using reference TRBV2 and TRBJ1-2, is EPEVTQTPSHQVTQMGQEVILRCVPISNHLYFYWYRQILGQKVEFLVSFYNNEISEKSEIFDDQFSVERPDGSNFTLKIRSTKLEDSAMYFCASSEYRQETEGYTFGSGTRLTVV.

There are many counts of this clonotype. The gene calls are TRBV5-1 and TRBJ2-1; D unresolved. Trimming cost V 4 bases and J 0 bases, with 14 bases left between them. CDR1 SGHRS and CDR2 YFSETQ come from the germline V gene. The CDR3 loop spans 16 amino acids. DNA of the CDR3: TGCGCCAGCAGCCAGCTATTACCCGGCTCCTACAATGAGCAGTTCTTC. This sequence encodes CASSQLLPGSYNEQFF.

This clonotype was recorded at least ten times. The V gene is TRBV5-1, the J gene TRBJ2-7, with D unclear. This CDR3 region has 13 residues. Between the trimmed V and J ends, which lost 4 bases and 3 bases, there was a span of 11 bases. The germline V gene encodes CDR1 SGHRS and CDR2 YFSETQ. CDR3: CASSPELSYEQYF. In DNA form, the CDR3 reads TGCGCCAGCAGCCCGGAGTTGAGCTACGAGCAGTACTTC.

In its sample, this clonotype was seen a few times. The gene calls are TRBV28 and TRBJ1-6; no clear D. V lost 8 bases, J lost 13 bases, and 21 bases lay in between. Germline V lookup: CDR1 MDHEN, CDR2 SYDVKM. The CDR3 has 14 amino acids. The CDR3 DNA follows: TGTGCCAGCGGTCCTACCCCTCATATTCACCCCCTCCACTTT. Encoded protein: CASGPTPHIHPLHF.

This clonotype was counted many times. The gene calls are TRBV7-2 and TRBJ2-5, with 7 bases that match TRBD2. The CDR3 totals 15 residues. Trimming at V came to 4 bases and at J to 5 bases, leaving 10 bases not matched to a gene. Germline V lookup: CDR1 SGHTA, CDR2 FQGNSA. CDR3: CASSSRQRGGETQYF. The CDR3 DNA reads TGTGCCAGCAGCTCCCGACAGCGGGGCGGGGAGACCCAGTACTTC.